The entry below describes one T cell receptor beta chain. These data belong to a study of blood T cell repertoires in COVID-19. Study details: Specimens from acute and convalescent COVID-19 originated in the United States, Italy and Spain. PBMCs, B-cell-depleted T cells, or T cells were the source of the cDNA or gDNA that made up the material.

Trimming removed 2 bases from V and 2 bases from J, with 12 bases in between. CDR1 SGDLS and CDR2 YYNGEE come from the germline V gene. The CDR3 extends over 15 amino acids. Authors' analysis steps: Amplification of reference gene primers provided the estimated nucleated cell counts. Using immunoSEQ multiplex PCR, the repertoire was profiled, and TCRdb retains in-frame clones only, with some absent. The V and J calls and clone size come from that table; D and trimming were worked out from the DNA. The table includes approximately 120,000 clones, 80% detected once. The chain recombines TRBV9 with TRBJ2-3; TRBD2 might be the D (6 bases). Sequenced input: peripheral blood. This receptor was identified in a human donor in a cohort sampled during active COVID-19. The CDR3 protein is CASSVVGGTTDTQYF. CDR3 coding DNA: TGTGCCAGCAGCGTTGTGGGAGGCACCACAGATACGCAGTATTTT.